The next 13 T cell receptor beta chains were all read from a single sample in a study of T and B cells in COVID-19 patients. TRB was amplified from approximately 250-500 ng of blood genomic DNA. BIOMED2 TRB-A/B primer pools were used in multiplex TRB PCR. TCRdb used MiXCR to reprocess the multiplex PCR reads, holding one entry per CDR3 protein. The table records more than 9,000 distinct CDR3 sequences, approximately 31% of them present only once. Source material: blood. The receptors were gathered from a human donor who had recovered from COVID-19.

This clonotype was counted only a few times. The genes are TRBV5-1 and TRBJ2-1; 13 bases match TRBD2. CDR1 SGHRS and CDR2 YFSETQ come from the germline V gene. With 4 bases clipped from V and 9 bases from J, the junction kept 13 bases outside the gene matches. This CDR3 has 17 residues. Here the CDR3 reads CASSTGLAGVSSPEQFF. CDR3 DNA: TGCGCCAGCAGCACAGGACTAGCGGGAGTGTCCTCCCCTGAGCAGTTCTTC.

This clonotype is termed medium-sized. This chain joins TRBV18 and TRBJ2-3; tentative D call: TRBD2 (6 bases). Per the germline V gene, CDR1 is KGHSH and CDR2 is LQKENI. Trimming removed 3 bases from V and 0 bases from J, with 13 bases in between. The CDR3 contains 16 residues. CDR3 bases: TGTGCCAGCTCACCGGCGGCGCGGGACAGCACAGATACGCAGTATTTT. It encodes CASSPAARDSTDTQYF. Using reference TRBV18 and TRBJ2-3 for the parts outside the CDR3, the full variable domain is NAGVMQNPRHLVRRRGQEARLRCSPMKGHSHVYWYRQLPEEGLKFMVYLQKENIIDESGMPKERFSAEFPKEGPSILRIQQVVRGDSAAYFCASSPAARDSTDTQYFGPGTRLTVL.

This chain links TRBV27 with TRBJ2-7; a weak D match, TRBD2 (6 bases). The V end was cut by 6 bases, the J end by 5 bases, with 26 bases between. The length of the CDR3 is 17 residues. Germline V gene lookup returns CDR1 MNHEY and CDR2 SMNVEV (reference sequence). The CDR3 region has the DNA TGTGCCAGCAGACTTGGGTCCCCAGGGACTCCTTACGACGAGCAGTACTTC. Its translation is CASRLGSPGTPYDEQYF.

As DNA, the CDR3 is TGTGCCAGCGGAAGGACAGGCTACAATGAGCAGTTCTTC. It is translated as CASGRTGYNEQFF. V is TRBV6-5 and J is TRBJ2-1; 7 nucleotides align to TRBD1. Germline assignment: CDR1 MNHEY and CDR2 SVGAGI. V dropped 8 bases and J dropped 3; count of bases not matched to a gene: 4. The CDR3 has 13 amino acids.

This clonotype qualifies as medium-sized. The gene calls are TRBV19 and TRBJ2-2; 10 bases line up with TRBD2. The CDR3 contains 16 residues. With V trimmed by 1 base and J by 5 bases, 4 bases remained unmatched. Germline V gene sequence: CDR1 LNHDA, CDR2 SQIVND (reference sequence). As DNA, the CDR3 is TGTGCCAGTAGTATAGTGAGCGGGAGGGGTACCGGGGAGCTGTTTTTT. It translates to CASSIVSGRGTGELFF.

Sample share makes this clonotype medium-sized. The V and J genes are TRBV19 and TRBJ2-7; perhaps D is TRBD1 or TRBD2 (6 bases each). The CDR3 runs 13 residues. CDR1 and CDR2 from the germline V gene are LNHDA and SQIVND (reference sequence). Deletions cut 7 bases from V and 1 base from J, with 11 bases between. The CDR3, as DNA: TGTGCCAGTACGGGGGACAAGTCCTACGAGCAGTACTTC. Protein sequence: CASTGDKSYEQYF.

This chain joins TRBV6-2 or TRBV6-3 and TRBJ2-2; 7 nucleotides line up with TRBD2. The germline gives CDR1 MNHEY, CDR2 SVGEGT. CDR3 length: 16 amino acids. The J segment lost 4 bases and the V segment lost 3 bases, leaving 8 bases of the junction unmatched. The CDR3 sequence: CASSYRLASATGELFF. The CDR3 nucleotides are TGTGCCAGCAGTTATCGACTAGCAAGCGCCACCGGGGAGCTGTTTTTT.

This clonotype was counted only a few times. The rearrangement links TRBV6-6 to TRBJ2-7; 7 bases align to TRBD2. With 6 bases clipped from V and 4 bases from J, the junction kept 6 bases outside the gene matches. Germline V gives CDR1 MNHNY, CDR2 SVGAGI (reference sequence). CDR3 size: 13 residues. CDR3 sequence reads: CASRPHGGYEQYF. The CDR3 nucleotides are TGTGCCAGCAGACCCCACGGGGGGTACGAGCAGTACTTC.

The chain employs TRBV10-3 and TRBJ2-5, with D possibly matching TRBD1 (6 bases). In germline, CDR1 is ENHRY, CDR2 SYGVKD. The CDR3 contains 14 residues. The V end lost 2 bases, the J end lost 6 bases, and 13 bases lay between the germline ends. In DNA, the CDR3 is TGTGCCATCAGTGAGGAGGCAGGGGCAAAGACCCAGTACTTC. Translation: CAISEEAGAKTQYF.

The sample holds a few counts of this clonotype. The rearrangement links TRBV12-3 or TRBV12-4 to TRBJ2-2; D gene unclear. The V end lost 7 bases, the J end lost 8 bases, and 11 bases lay between the germline ends. The CDR3 length is 12 residues. The CDR3 loop reads CASTQGSGELFF. Here the CDR3 DNA reads TGTGCCAGCACCCAAGGTAGTGGGGAGCTGTTTTTT.

As to this clonotype: It may be a read error: a sequence one base away is much more abundant. The chain combines TRBV19 with TRBJ2-5; TRBD1 might be the D (6 bases). The CDR3 is made up of 14 amino acids. The V end was cut by 4 bases, the J end by 3 bases, with 12 bases between. Germline assignment: CDR1 LNHDA and CDR2 SQIVND (reference sequence). The CDR3 nucleotides read TGTGCCAGTAGTAACTGGGGGCGGAAAGAGACCCAGTACTTC. Amino acids: CASSNWGRKETQYF.

The chain links TRBV4-2 to TRBJ2-1, with D possibly being TRBD2 (5 bases). In germline, CDR1 is LGHNA, CDR2 YNFKEQ. The CDR3 loop spans 18 amino acids. The V and J ends lost 0 bases and 4 bases respectively, with 19 bases between them. The CDR3, as DNA: TGTGCCAGCAGCCAAGATCCCCTGGGAGCGGCCCAATACAATGAGCAGTTCTTC. Its protein is CASSQDPLGAAQYNEQFF.

The CDR3, as DNA: TGTGCCAGTAGTATCCGCTCGGTGGGGGGACTAGCGGGCCGCACCGGGGAGCTGTTTTTT. It yields the protein CASSIRSVGGLAGRTGELFF. The chain carries TRBV19 and TRBJ2-2; 12 positions agree with TRBD2. In germline, CDR1 is LNHDA, CDR2 SQIVND (reference sequence). This CDR3 has 20 amino acids. Trimming took 3 bases from V and 4 from J; bases not matched to a gene: 15.